The clone carrying this TCR beta chain was detected only a few times. Its specificity is unknown. This entry comes from a study of T cell responses to AZD1222 COVID-19 vaccine. Whole-study findings and limits: Spike as a whole was targeted by vaccine-associated CD4 TCRs, dominant at 160-218 and 743-854. Two AZD1222 doses significantly raised spike-specific TCR breadth and depth over controls. Among the donors, most were white British and more were female, and clonal diversity was possibly underestimated.

Profiling relied on immunoSEQ multiplex PCR, and the TCRdb table lists in-frame clones only, not all of them. The repertoire consists of over 120,000 clones, with 75% to 90% occurring once and the leading ten covering around 7.8%. The CDR3 runs to 16 residues. From germline, CDR1 is MNHNS and CDR2 SASEGT. V gave up 3 bases and J gave up 0 bases, with 13 bases separating them. This sample comprised peripheral blood, obtained on day 0 of AZD1222 vaccination. The clonotype was recovered from an adult in good health. V and J are TRBV6-1 and TRBJ2-3, with D maybe TRBD1 (5 bases). The CDR3 bases are TGTGCCAGCAGTGAGCAGGGCCCTCCTAGCACAGATACGCAGTATTTT. This sequence encodes CASSEQGPPSTDTQYF.